The entry below describes one T cell receptor beta chain. Its antigen is undetermined. The CDR3 length is 17 residues. The data were taken from a study of T cell responses to AZD1222 COVID-19 vaccine. Whole-study findings and limits: AZD1222 recipients seropositive at baseline numbered only six or seven. Most donors were white British, females outnumbered males, and clonal diversity was possibly underestimated. Vaccine-associated CD4 TCRs spanned spike, dominant at 160-218 and 743-854.

Measured with immunoSEQ multiplex PCR; TCRdb has only the in-frame clones, and not every one. The top ten clones hold roughly 0.49% of a sample with more than 150,000 clones, 88% of them seen once. The sequence was obtained from an adult in good health. The sequencing used peripheral blood, collected on day 0 of AZD1222 vaccination. The rearrangement joins TRBV1 to TRBJ1-2; the tabulated D call, TRBD1, remains unverified against the DNA. TRBV1 is designated a pseudogene. The CDR3 spells CTSSQEGQGTVIYGYTF. CDR3 coding DNA: TGCACCAGCAGCCAAGAGGGACAGGGAACCGTTATCTATGGCTACACCTTC.